This entry describes one T cell receptor beta chain. This sample stems from a study of blood T cell repertoires in COVID-19. Looking at the study overall: T cells, B-cell-depleted T cells, or PBMCs supplied cDNA or gDNA.

Data came from immunoSEQ multiplex PCR; TCRdb stores just in-frame clones and leaves some out. The repertoire consists of about 140,000 clones, with 84% occurring once and the leading ten covering about 3.7%. The participants were between roughly 18 and 100 years old and came from about two dozen US areas. Cohort allocation depended upon clinical history that participants reported. The CDR3 is 13 amino acids. Trimming took 7 bases from V and 2 from J, leaving 12 bases between them. CDR1 LNHDA and CDR2 SQIVND come from the germline V gene (reference sequence). The chain is built from TRBV19 and TRBJ2-7, with D maybe TRBD2 (6 bases). What was sequenced was PBMCs or T cells enriched from blood (not recorded which). The receptor was isolated from a woman aged 45-60 years with acute COVID-19. In DNA form, the CDR3 reads TGTGCCAGTACGGGAGCGCCTACCTACGAGCAGTACTTC. It translates to CASTGAPTYEQYF. The whole variable domain, filled in from reference TRBV19 and TRBJ2-7, reads DGGITQSPKYLFRKEGQNVTLSCEQNLNHDAMYWYRQDPGQGLRLIYYSQIVNDFQKGDIAEGYSVSREKKESFPLTVTSAQKNPTAFYLCASTGAPTYEQYFGPGTRLTVT.